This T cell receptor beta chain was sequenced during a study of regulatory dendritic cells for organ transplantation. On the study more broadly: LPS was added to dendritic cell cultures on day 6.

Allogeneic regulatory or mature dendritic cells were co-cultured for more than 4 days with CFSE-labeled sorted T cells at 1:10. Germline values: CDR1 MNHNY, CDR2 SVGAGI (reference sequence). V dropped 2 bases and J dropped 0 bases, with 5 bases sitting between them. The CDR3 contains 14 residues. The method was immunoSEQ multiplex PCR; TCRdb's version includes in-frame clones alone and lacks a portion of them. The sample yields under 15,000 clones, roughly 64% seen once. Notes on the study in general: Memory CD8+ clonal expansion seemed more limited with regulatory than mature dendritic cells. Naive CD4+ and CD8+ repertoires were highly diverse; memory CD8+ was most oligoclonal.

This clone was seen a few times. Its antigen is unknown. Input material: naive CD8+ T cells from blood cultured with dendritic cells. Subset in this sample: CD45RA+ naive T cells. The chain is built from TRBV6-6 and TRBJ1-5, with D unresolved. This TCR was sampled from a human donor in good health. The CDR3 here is CASSYIDSNQPQHF. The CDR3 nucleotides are TGTGCCAGCAGTTACATAGATAGCAATCAGCCCCAGCATTTT.